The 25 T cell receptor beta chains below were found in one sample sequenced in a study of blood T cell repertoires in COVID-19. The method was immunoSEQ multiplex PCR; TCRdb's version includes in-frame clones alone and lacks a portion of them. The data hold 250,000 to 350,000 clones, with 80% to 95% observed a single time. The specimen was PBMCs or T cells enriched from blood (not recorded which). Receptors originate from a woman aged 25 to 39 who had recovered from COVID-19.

CDR3 coding DNA: TGTGCCAGCAGCCCGGGACAGGGGGGTTCACCCCTCCACTTT. Translating gives CASSPGQGGSPLHF. V gene TRBV5-6 combines with J gene TRBJ1-6; 11 bases align to TRBD1. After removal of 4 bases from V and 9 bases from J, the junction contained 3 bases not matched to a gene. Germline CDR1 is SGHDT and CDR2 is YYEEEE. The CDR3 runs 14 residues.

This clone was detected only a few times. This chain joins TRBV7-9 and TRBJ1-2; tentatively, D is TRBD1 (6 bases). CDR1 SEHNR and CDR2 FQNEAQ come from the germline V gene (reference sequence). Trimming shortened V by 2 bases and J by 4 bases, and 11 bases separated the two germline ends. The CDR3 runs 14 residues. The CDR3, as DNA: TGTGCCAGCAGCTTACCAGGGGTTATCTATGGCTACACCTTC. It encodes CASSLPGVIYGYTF. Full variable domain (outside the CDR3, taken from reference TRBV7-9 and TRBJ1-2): DTGVSQNPRHKITKRGQNVTFRCDPISEHNRLYWYRQTLGQGPEFLTYFQNEAQLEKSRLLSDRFSAERPKGSFSTLEIQRTEQGDSAMYLCASSLPGVIYGYTFGSGTRLTVV.

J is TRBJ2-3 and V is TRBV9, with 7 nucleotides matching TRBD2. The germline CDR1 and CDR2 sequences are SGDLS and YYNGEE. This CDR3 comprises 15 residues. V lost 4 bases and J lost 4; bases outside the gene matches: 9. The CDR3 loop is CASSFGTMGPDTQYF. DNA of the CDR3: TGTGCCAGCAGCTTCGGGACTATGGGCCCAGATACGCAGTATTTT.

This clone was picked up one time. For the CDR3, the DNA is TGTGCCAGCAGTTTACCGTGGCGCGAGGGCAGCTACAATGAGCAGTTCTTC. As protein: CASSLPWREGSYNEQFF. The J gene is TRBJ2-1, the V gene TRBV28; D is perhaps TRBD2 (5 bases). The V end lost 2 bases, the J end lost 3 bases, and 17 bases lay between the germline ends. The CDR3 sequence is 17 residues long. Germline V lookup: CDR1 MDHEN, CDR2 SYDVKM.

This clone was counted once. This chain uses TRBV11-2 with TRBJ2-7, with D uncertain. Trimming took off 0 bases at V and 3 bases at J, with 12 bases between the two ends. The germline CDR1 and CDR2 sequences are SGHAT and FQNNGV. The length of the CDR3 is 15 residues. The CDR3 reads CASSLDAMRRYEQYF. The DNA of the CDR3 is TGTGCCAGCAGCTTAGATGCCATGCGGCGCTACGAGCAGTACTTC.

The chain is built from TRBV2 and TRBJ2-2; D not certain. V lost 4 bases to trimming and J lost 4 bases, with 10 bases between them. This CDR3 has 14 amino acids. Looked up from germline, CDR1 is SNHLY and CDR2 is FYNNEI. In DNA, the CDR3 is TGTGCCAGCAGTGTCTATCCGGGCACCGGGGAGCTGTTTTTT. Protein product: CASSVYPGTGELFF. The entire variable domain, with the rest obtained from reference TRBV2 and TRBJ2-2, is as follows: EPEVTQTPSHQVTQMGQEVILRCVPISNHLYFYWYRQILGQKVEFLVSFYNNEISEKSEIFDDQFSVERPDGSNFTLKIRSTKLEDSAMYFCASSVYPGTGELFFGEGSRLTVL.

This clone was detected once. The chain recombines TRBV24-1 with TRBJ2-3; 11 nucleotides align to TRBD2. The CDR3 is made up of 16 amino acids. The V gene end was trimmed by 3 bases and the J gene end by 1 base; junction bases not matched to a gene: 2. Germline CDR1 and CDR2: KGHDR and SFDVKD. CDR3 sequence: CATSDPSGGRTDTQYF. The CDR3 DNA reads TGTGCCACCAGTGATCCTAGCGGGGGGCGCACAGATACGCAGTATTTT.

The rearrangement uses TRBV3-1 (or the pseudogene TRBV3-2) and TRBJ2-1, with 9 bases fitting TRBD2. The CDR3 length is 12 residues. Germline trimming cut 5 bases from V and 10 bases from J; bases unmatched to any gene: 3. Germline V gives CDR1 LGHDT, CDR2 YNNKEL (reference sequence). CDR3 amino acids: CASSSSGGEQFF. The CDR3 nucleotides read TGTGCCAGCAGCTCGAGCGGGGGGGAGCAGTTCTTC.

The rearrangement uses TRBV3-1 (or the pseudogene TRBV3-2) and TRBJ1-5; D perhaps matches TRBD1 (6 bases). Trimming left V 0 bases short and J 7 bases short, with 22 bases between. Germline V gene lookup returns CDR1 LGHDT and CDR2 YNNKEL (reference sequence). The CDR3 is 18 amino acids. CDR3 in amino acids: CASSQDRGGQFGDQPQHF. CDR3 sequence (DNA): TGTGCCAGCAGCCAAGATCGCGGAGGACAGTTCGGCGACCAGCCCCAGCATTTT.

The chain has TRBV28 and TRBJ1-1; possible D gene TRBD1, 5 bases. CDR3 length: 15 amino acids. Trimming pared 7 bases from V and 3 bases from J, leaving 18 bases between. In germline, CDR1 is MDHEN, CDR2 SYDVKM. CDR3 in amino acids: CASIRPTGGDTEAFF. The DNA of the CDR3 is TGTGCCAGCATCCGCCCCACGGGGGGGGACACTGAAGCTTTCTTT.

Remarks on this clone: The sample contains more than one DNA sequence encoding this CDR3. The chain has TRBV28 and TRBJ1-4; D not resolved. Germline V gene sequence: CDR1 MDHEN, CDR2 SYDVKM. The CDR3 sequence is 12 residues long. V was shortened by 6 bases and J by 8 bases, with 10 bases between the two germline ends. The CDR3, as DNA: TGTGCCAGCAGCCTAACGGGGGAAAAACTGTTTTTT. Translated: CASSLTGEKLFF.

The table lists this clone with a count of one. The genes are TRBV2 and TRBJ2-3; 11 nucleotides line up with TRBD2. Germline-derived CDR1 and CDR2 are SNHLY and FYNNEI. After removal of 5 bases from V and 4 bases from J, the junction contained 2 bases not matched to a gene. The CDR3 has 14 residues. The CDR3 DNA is TGTGCCAGCAGTACACTAGCGGGGGCAGATACGCAGTATTTT. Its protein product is CASSTLAGADTQYF.

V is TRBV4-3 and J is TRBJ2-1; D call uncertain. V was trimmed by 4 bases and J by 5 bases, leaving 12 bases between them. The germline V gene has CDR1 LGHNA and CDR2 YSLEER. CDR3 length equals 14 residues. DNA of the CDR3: TGCGCCAGCAGCCCCCGGCGCGGTCACAATGAGCAGTTCTTC. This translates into CASSPRRGHNEQFF.

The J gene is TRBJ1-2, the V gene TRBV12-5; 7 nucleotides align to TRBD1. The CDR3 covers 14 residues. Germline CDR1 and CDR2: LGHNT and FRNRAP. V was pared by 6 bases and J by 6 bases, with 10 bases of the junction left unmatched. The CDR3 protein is CASGLQGDRDGYTF. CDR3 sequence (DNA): TGTGCTAGTGGACTGCAGGGGGATAGGGATGGCTACACCTTC.

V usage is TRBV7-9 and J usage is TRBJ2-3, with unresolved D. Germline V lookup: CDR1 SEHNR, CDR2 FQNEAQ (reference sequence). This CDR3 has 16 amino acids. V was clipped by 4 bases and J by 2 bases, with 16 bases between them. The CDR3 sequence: CASSSVPSPATDTQYF. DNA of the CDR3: TGTGCCAGCAGCTCGGTACCTAGTCCCGCCACAGATACGCAGTATTTT.

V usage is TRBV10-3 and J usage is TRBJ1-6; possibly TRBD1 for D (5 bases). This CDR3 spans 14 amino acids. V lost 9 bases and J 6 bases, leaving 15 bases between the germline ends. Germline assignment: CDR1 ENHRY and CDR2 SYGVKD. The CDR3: CAISGQDSNSPLHF. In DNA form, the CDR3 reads TGTGCCATTTCCGGACAAGATAGTAATTCACCCCTCCACTTT.

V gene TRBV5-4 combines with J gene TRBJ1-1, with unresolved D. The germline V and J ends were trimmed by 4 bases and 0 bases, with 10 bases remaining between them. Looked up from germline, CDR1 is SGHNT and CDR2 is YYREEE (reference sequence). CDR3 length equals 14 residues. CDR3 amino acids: CASSTPTMNTEAFF. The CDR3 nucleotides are TGTGCCAGCAGCACACCAACGATGAACACTGAAGCTTTCTTT.

CDR3 residues: CASSEVGGKNTEAFF. The CDR3 DNA sequence: TGCGCCAGCAGCGAAGTAGGGGGTAAGAACACTGAAGCTTTCTTT. The J gene is TRBJ1-1, the V gene TRBV4-1; TRBD1 might be the D (6 bases). This CDR3 comprises 15 residues. Germline V CDR1 and CDR2: MGHRA, YSYEKL. V was shortened by 5 bases and J by 1 base, with 14 bases between the two germline ends.

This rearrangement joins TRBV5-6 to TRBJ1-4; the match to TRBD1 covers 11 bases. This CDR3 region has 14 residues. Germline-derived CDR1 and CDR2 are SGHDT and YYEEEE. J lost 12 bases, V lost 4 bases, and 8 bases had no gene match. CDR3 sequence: CASSPGTGGLQLFF. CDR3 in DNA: TGTGCCAGCAGCCCTGGGACAGGGGGTTTACAACTGTTTTTT.

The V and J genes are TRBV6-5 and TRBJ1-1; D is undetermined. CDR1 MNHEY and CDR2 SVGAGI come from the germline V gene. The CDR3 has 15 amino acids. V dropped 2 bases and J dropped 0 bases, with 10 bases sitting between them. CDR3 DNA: TGTGCCAGCAGTTACGGCGGTAACATGAACACTGAAGCTTTCTTT. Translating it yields CASSYGGNMNTEAFF.

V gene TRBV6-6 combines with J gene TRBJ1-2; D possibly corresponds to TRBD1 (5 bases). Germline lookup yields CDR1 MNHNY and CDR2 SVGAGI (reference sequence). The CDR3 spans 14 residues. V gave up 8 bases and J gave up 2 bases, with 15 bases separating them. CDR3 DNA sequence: TGTGCCAGCCTAAGTAGGGGATCCAACTATGGCTACACCTTC. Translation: CASLSRGSNYGYTF.

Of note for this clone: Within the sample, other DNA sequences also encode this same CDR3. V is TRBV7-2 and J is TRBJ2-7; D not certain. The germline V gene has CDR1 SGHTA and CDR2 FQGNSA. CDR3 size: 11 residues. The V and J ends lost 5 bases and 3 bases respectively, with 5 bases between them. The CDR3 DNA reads TGTGCCAGCAGCCCCAGCTACGAGCAGTACTTC. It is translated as CASSPSYEQYF.

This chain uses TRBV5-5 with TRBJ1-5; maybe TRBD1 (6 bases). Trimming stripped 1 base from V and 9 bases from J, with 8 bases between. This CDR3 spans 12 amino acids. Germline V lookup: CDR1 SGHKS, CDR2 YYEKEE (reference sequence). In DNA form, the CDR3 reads TGTGCCAGCAGCTTGAAAGGGGGGCCCCAGCATTTT. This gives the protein CASSLKGGPQHF.

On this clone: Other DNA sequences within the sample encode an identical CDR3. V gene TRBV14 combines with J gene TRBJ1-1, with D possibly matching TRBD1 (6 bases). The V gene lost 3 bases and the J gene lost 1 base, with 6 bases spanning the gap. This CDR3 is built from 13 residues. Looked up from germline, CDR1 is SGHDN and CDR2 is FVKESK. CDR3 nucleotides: TGTGCCAGCAGCCAGGGACAGAACACTGAAGCTTTCTTT. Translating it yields CASSQGQNTEAFF.

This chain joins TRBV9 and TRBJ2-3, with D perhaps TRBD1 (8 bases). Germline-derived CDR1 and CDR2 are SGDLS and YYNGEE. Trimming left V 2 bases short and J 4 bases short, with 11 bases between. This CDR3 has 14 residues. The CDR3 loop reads CASSVTGGADTQYF. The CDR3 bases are TGTGCCAGCAGCGTCACAGGGGGGGCAGATACGCAGTATTTT.